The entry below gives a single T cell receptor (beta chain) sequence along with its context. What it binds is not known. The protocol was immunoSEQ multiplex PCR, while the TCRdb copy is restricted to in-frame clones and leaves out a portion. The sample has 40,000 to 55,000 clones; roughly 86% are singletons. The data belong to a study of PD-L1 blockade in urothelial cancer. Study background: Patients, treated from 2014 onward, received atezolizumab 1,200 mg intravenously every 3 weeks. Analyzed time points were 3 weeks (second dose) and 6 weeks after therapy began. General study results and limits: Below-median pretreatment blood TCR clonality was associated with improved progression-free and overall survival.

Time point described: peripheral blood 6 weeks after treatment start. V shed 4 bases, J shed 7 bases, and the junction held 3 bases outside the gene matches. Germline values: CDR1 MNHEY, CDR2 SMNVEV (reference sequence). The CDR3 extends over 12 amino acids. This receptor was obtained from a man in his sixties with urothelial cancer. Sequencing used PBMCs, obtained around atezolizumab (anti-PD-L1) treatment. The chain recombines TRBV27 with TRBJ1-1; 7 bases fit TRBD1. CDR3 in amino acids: CASSSNRGEAFF. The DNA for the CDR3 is TGTGCCAGCAGTTCAAACAGGGGTGAAGCTTTCTTT.